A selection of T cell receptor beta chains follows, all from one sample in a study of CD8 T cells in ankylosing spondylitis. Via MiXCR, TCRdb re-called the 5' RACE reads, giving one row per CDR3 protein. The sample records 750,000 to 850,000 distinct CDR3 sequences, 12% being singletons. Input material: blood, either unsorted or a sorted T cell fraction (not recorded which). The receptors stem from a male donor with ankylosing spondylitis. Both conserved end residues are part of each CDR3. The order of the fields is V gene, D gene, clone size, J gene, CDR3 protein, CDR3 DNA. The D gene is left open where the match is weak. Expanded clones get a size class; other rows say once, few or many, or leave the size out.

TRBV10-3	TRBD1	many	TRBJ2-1	CAISDRRTGTSYNEQFF	TGTGCCATCAGTGACCGTAGGACAGGTACCTCCTACAATGAGCAGTTCTTC
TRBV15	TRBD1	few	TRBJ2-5	CATGGQGKETQYF	TGTGCCACCGGAGGACAGGGGAAGGAGACCCAGTACTTC
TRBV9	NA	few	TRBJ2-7	CASSVALGQFQNEQYF	TGTGCCAGCAGCGTAGCTCTAGGACAATTCCAAAACGAGCAGTACTTC
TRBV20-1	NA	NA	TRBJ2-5	CSARSLAKETQYF	TGCAGTGCTAGAAGTCTAGCGAAAGAGACCCAGTACTTC
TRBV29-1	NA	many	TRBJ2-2	CSAARQYTGELFF	TGCAGCGCCGCAAGACAGTACACCGGGGAGCTGTTTTTT
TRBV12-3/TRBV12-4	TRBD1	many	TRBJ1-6	CASSALGQGRSYNSPLHF	TGTGCCAGCAGTGCCCTGGGACAGGGGAGGTCCTATAATTCACCCCTCCACTTT
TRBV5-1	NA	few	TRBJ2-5	CASSSRAVEETQYF	TGCGCCAGCAGTAGCAGGGCGGTGGAAGAGACCCAGTACTTC
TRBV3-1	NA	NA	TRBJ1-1	CASSQDGVTRGAFF	TGTGCCAGCAGCCAAGATGGAGTTACCCGGGGGGCTTTCTTT
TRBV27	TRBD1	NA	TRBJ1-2	CASSSGGDGYGYTF	TGTGCCAGCAGTTCAGGGGGCGACGGGTATGGCTACACCTTC
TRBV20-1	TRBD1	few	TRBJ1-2	CSARDYRRGHDYGYTF	TGCAGTGCTAGAGATTATCGCAGGGGGCATGACTATGGCTACACCTTC
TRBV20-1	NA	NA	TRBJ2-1	CSADRDAYNEQFF	TGCAGTGCTGACCGGGACGCATACAATGAGCAGTTCTTC
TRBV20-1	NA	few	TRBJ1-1	CSARDGTRMNTEAFF	TGCAGTGCTAGAGATGGGACACGGATGAACACTGAAGCTTTCTTT
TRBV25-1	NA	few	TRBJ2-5	CASSELGRGDVETQYF	TGTGCCAGCAGTGAATTGGGCAGGGGCGATGTGGAGACCCAGTACTTC
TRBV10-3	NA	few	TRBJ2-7	CAISFQGSSYEQYF	TGTGCCATCAGTTTTCAGGGATCCTCCTACGAGCAGTACTTC
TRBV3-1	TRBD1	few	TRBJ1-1	CASSQGGDRENTEAFF	TGTGCCAGCAGCCAAGGGGGAGACAGGGAGAACACTGAAGCTTTCTTT
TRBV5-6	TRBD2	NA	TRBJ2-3	CASSLYSGIADTQYF	TGTGCCAGCAGCTTGTATAGCGGGATCGCAGATACGCAGTATTTT
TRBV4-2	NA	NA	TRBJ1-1	CASSQDHGAFF	TGTGCCAGCAGCCAAGATCATGGGGCTTTCTTT
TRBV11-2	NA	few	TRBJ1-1	CASSLRRQSNTEAFF	TGTGCCAGCAGCTTACGGCGTCAGAGTAACACTGAAGCTTTCTTT
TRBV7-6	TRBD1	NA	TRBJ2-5	CASSPGQGDWETQYF	TGTGCCAGCAGCCCGGGACAGGGGGATTGGGAGACCCAGTACTTC
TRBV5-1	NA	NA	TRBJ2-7	CASSFRTGQGISYEQYF	TGCGCCAGCAGCTTTCGGACTGGACAAGGGATTTCCTACGAGCAGTACTTC
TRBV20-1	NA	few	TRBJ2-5	CSASLTGWGETQYF	TGCAGTGCTAGTCTCACAGGGTGGGGAGAGACCCAGTACTTC
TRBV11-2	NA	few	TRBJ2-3	CASSFPAPWDTQYF	TGTGCCAGCAGCTTTCCAGCACCGTGGGATACGCAGTATTTT
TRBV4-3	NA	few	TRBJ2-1	CASSQDHKNNNEQFF	TGCGCCAGCAGCCAAGATCATAAGAATAACAATGAGCAGTTCTTC
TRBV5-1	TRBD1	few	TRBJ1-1	CASSFEGATEAFF	TGCGCCAGCAGCTTCGAGGGGGCGACTGAAGCTTTCTTT
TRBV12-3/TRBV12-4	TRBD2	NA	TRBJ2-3	CASSELGLAGGDTQYF	TGTGCCAGCAGTGAGCTGGGACTAGCGGGAGGCGATACGCAGTATTTT
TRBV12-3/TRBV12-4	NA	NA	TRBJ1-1	CASRSTDYYMNTEAFF	TGTGCCAGCAGATCGACCGACTACTATATGAACACTGAAGCTTTCTTT
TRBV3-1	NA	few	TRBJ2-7	CASSQRWLATYEQYF	TGTGCCAGCAGCCAAAGATGGCTAGCCACTTACGAGCAGTACTTC
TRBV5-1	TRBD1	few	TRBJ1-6	CASSWGPGQNNSPLHF	TGCGCCAGCAGCTGGGGACCGGGACAGAATAATTCACCCCTCCACTTT
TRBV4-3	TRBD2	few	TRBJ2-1	CASSQEVPRGGSINEQFF	TGCGCCAGCAGCCAAGAGGTGCCGAGGGGCGGGAGCATCAATGAGCAGTTCTTC
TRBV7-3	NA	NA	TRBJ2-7	CASSFYRDTEQYF	TGTGCCAGCAGCTTTTACCGGGACACCGAGCAGTACTTC
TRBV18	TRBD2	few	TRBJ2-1	CASSPVLADEQFF	TGTGCCAGCTCACCAGTCCTAGCGGATGAGCAGTTCTTC
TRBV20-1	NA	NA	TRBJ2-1	CSAGVHEQFF	TGCAGCGCAGGGGTGCATGAGCAGTTCTTC
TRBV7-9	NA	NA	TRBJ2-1	CASSRMTGLDEQFF	TGTGCCAGCAGCCGGATGACAGGTCTCGATGAGCAGTTCTTC
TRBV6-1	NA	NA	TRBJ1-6	CASSDRVMDSPLHF	TGTGCCAGCAGTGACAGGGTAATGGATTCACCCCTCCACTTT
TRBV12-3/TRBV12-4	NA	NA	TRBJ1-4	CASSLLSLGGVDEKLFF	TGTGCCAGCAGTTTACTGTCCCTGGGTGGAGTGGATGAAAAACTGTTTTTT
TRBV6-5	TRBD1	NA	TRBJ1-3	CASSFYRGVSSGNTIYF	TGTGCCAGCAGTTTCTACAGGGGAGTCAGCTCTGGAAACACCATATATTTT
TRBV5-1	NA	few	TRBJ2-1	CASSLTTRSYNEQFF	TGCGCCAGCAGCTTAACGACCCGCTCCTACAATGAGCAGTTCTTC
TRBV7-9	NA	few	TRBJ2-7	CASSRLANYEQYF	TGTGCCAGCAGCCGTCTAGCGAACTACGAGCAGTACTTC
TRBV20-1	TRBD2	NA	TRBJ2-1	CSARASGFTYNEQFF	TGCAGTGCTAGGGCTAGCGGGTTTACCTACAATGAGCAGTTCTTC
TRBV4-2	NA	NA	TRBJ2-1	CASSQEPGGSSYNEQFF	TGTGCCAGCAGCCAAGAGCCCGGGGGTAGCTCCTACAATGAGCAGTTCTTC
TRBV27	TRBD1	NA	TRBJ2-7	CASMPGQGIFPYEQYF	TGTGCCAGCATGCCGGGACAGGGGATTTTTCCCTACGAGCAGTACTTC
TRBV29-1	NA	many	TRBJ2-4	CSVAPNNLQYF	TGCAGCGTTGCGCCTAACAATCTCCAGTACTTC
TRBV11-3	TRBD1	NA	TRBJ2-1	CASSLGGDRGRANEQFF	TGTGCCAGCAGCTTAGGTGGGGACAGGGGAAGGGCCAATGAGCAGTTCTTC
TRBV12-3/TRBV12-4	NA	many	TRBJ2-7	CASSFGGHGTYEQYF	TGTGCCAGCAGTTTTGGCGGGCACGGTACCTACGAGCAGTACTTC
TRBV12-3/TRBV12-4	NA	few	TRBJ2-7	CASSLFVEYEQYF	TGTGCCAGCAGTTTATTTGTTGAGTACGAGCAGTACTTC
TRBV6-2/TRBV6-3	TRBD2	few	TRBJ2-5	CATIGGLAGVSETQYF	TGTGCCACCATCGGCGGACTAGCGGGAGTCAGCGAGACCCAGTACTTC
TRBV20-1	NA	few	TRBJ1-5	CSARGQFYSNQPQHF	TGCAGTGCTAGAGGACAGTTTTATAGCAATCAGCCCCAGCATTTT
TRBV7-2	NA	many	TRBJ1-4	CASSPIRRRENEKLFF	TGTGCCAGCAGCCCTATCCGGCGACGGGAGAATGAAAAACTGTTTTTT
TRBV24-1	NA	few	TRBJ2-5	CATSDTGTHQETQYF	TGTGCCACCAGTGACACCGGGACTCACCAAGAGACCCAGTACTTC
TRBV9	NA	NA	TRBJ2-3	CASSVGWGPESTDTQYF	TGTGCCAGCAGCGTAGGATGGGGCCCAGAGAGCACAGATACGCAGTATTTT